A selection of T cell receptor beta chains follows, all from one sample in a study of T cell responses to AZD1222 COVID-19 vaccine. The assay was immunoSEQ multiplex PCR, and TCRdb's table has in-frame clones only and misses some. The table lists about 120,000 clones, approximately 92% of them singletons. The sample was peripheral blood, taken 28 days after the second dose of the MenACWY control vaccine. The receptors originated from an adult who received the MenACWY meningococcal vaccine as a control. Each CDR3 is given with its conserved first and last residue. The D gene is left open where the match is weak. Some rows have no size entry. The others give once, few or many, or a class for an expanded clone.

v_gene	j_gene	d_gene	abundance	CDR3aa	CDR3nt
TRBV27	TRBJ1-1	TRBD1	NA	CASSPTGGRITEAFF	TGTGCCAGCAGTCCAACAGGGGGCAGAATCACTGAAGCTTTCTTT
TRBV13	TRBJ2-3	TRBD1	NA	CASTIRTGDTQYF	TGTGCCAGCACCATCCGGACAGGAGATACGCAGTATTTT
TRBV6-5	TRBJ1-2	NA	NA	CASSSYFSYGYTF	TGTGCCAGCAGTTCTTACTTCTCCTATGGCTACACCTTC
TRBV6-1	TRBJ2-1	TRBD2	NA	CASSETSGSIFDEQFF	TGTGCCAGCAGTGAGACTAGCGGGAGTATTTTCGATGAGCAGTTCTTC
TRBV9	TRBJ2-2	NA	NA	CASRGAGNTGELFF	TGTGCCAGCAGGGGGGCAGGGAACACCGGGGAGCTGTTTTTT
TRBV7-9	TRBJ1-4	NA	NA	CASSLFTADEKLFF	TGTGCCAGCAGCTTATTCACGGCGGATGAAAAACTGTTTTTT
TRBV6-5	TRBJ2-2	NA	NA	CASSYLRGAGELFF	TGTGCCAGCAGTTACCTCAGGGGAGCCGGGGAGCTGTTTTTT
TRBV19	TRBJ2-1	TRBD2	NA	CASRDLAGGSNEQFF	TGTGCCAGTAGGGACCTAGCGGGGGGCAGCAATGAGCAGTTCTTC
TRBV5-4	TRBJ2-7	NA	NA	CASSPLRESSYEQYF	TGTGCCAGCAGCCCACTCAGGGAAAGCTCCTACGAGCAGTACTTC
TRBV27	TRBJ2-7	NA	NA	CASTTIRTGSYEQYF	TGTGCCAGCACCACCATTCGGACTGGCTCCTACGAGCAGTACTTC
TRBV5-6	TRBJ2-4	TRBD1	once	CASRSQGSWDKNIQYF	TGTGCCAGCAGATCACAGGGGTCGTGGGACAAAAACATTCAGTACTTC
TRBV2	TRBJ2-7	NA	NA	CASSDDSTYEQYF	TGTGCCAGCAGTGACGACAGTACCTACGAGCAGTACTTC
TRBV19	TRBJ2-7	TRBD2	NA	CASSIGLAVYEQYF	TGTGCCAGTAGTATAGGACTAGCGGTGTACGAGCAGTACTTC
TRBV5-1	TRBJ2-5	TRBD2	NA	CASSPIASGRKVETQYF	TGCGCCAGCAGCCCTATAGCCAGCGGGAGGAAGGTGGAGACCCAGTACTTC
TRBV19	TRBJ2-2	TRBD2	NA	CASIALGREGTGELFF	TGTGCCAGTATTGCCCTGGGGCGGGAGGGCACCGGGGAGCTGTTTTTT
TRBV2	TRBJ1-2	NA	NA	CASKKQAEYGYTF	TGTGCCAGCAAGAAGCAGGCAGAATATGGCTACACCTTC
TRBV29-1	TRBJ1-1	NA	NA	CSVGRGDTEAFF	TGCAGCGTTGGCAGGGGTGACACTGAAGCTTTCTTT
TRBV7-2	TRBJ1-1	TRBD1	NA	CASSFEQGMNTEAFF	TGTGCCAGCAGCTTCGAACAGGGGATGAACACTGAAGCTTTCTTT
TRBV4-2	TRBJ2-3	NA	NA	CASSPQLMSTDTQYF	TGTGCCAGCAGCCCCCAGTTAATGAGCACAGATACGCAGTATTTT
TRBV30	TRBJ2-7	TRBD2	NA	CALDLAGGYEQYF	TGTGCCCTCGATCTAGCGGGGGGCTACGAGCAGTACTTC
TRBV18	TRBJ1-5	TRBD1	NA	CASSRDREQPQHF	TGTGCCAGCTCCCGGGACAGGGAACAGCCCCAGCATTTT
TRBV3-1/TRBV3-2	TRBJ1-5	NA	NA	CASSRSGSSGQPQHF	TGTGCCAGCAGCCGATCGGGGAGCTCGGGTCAGCCCCAGCATTTT
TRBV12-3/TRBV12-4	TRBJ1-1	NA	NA	CASGNFSIAFF	TGTGCCAGCGGAAACTTTTCAATCGCTTTCTTT
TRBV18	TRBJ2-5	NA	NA	CASSQTQGGETQYF	TGTGCCAGCTCACAAACCCAGGGTGGCGAGACCCAGTACTTC
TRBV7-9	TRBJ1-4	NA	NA	CASSPGALGNEKLFF	TGTGCCAGCAGCCCCGGAGCGCTGGGGAATGAAAAACTGTTTTTT
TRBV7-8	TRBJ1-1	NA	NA	CASSLNEVNGAFF	TGTGCCAGCAGCTTAAATGAGGTAAATGGAGCTTTCTTT
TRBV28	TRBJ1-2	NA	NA	CASSLVVNYGYTF	TGTGCCAGCAGTTTAGTAGTTAACTATGGCTACACCTTC
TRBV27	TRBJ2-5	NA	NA	CASRRQGTKTQETQYF	TGTGCCAGCAGGCGACAGGGGACTAAAACTCAAGAGACCCAGTACTTC
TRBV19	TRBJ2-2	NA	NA	CASSERGLTGELFF	TGTGCCAGTAGTGAAAGGGGACTCACCGGGGAGCTGTTTTTT
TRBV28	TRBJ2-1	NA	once	CASSAGVPYNEQFF	TGTGCCAGCAGTGCCGGGGTACCCTACAATGAGCAGTTCTTC
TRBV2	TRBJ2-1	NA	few	CASTGGGSSYNEQFF	TGTGCCAGCACAGGAGGGGGGAGCTCCTACAATGAGCAGTTCTTC
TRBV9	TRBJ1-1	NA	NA	CASSVEGGGLRTEAFF	TGTGCCAGCAGCGTAGAGGGGGGAGGGCTAAGGACTGAAGCTTTCTTT
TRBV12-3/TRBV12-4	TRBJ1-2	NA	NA	CASSQDAPRGYTF	TGTGCCAGCAGCCAGGACGCTCCACGAGGCTACACCTTC
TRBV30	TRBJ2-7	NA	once	CAWSGQSYEQYF	TGTGCCTGGAGTGGACAGTCCTACGAGCAGTACTTC
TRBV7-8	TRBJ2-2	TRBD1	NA	CASSTQGAHLAGELFF	TGTGCCAGCAGCACACAGGGGGCGCATCTAGCGGGGGAGCTGTTTTTT
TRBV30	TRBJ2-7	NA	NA	CAWSVASKYEQYF	TGTGCCTGGAGTGTGGCTAGCAAGTACGAGCAGTACTTC
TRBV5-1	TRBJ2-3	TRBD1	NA	CASSSIDRGRRVTQYF	TGCGCCAGCAGCTCCATAGACAGGGGGCGCAGAGTGACGCAGTATTTT
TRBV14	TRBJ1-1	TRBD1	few	CASSQDGTGMNTEAFF	TGTGCCAGCAGCCAAGATGGGACAGGTATGAACACTGAAGCTTTCTTT
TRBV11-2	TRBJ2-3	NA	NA	CASSLAGARKSDTQYF	TGTGCCAGCAGCTTAGCGGGGGCTAGAAAGTCCGATACGCAGTATTTT
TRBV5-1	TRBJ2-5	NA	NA	CASSLGGGQETQYF	TGCGCCAGCAGCTTGGGTGGGGGGCAAGAGACCCAGTACTTC
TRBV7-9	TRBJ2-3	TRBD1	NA	CASSPRGPDTQYF	TGTGCCAGCAGCCCTAGGGGGCCTGATACGCAGTATTTT
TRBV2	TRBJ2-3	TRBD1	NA	CASRTGTVSRDTQYF	TGTGCCAGCAGGACCGGGACAGTTTCGAGAGATACGCAGTATTTT